The 24 T cell receptor beta chains given below trace back to one sample, sequenced in a study of response to subunit inactivated influenza vaccine. TCRdb recomputed calls from the RT-PCR reads with MiXCR, one row per CDR3 protein. The sample yields about 480,000 distinct CDR3 sequences, 10% to 15% seen once. This specimen was PBMCs from blood, taken 35 to 45 days after vaccination. The source is a man aged 50-59 years who received an inactivated influenza vaccine.

The CDR3 loop reads CASSQEYAGVTDTQYF. The DNA of the CDR3 is TGTGCCAGCAGCCAAGAGTATGCGGGGGTCACAGATACGCAGTATTTT. This chain links TRBV4-2 with TRBJ2-3; TRBD2 matches 7 bases. There are 16 residues in the CDR3. The trim removed 0 bases at V and 2 bases at J, leaving 5 bases unmatched. Germline CDR1 is LGHNA and CDR2 is YNFKEQ.

This clonotype was recorded a few times. The chain carries TRBV10-3 and TRBJ2-3; no definite D call. CDR1 ENHRY and CDR2 SYGVKD come from the germline V gene. This CDR3 contains 14 residues. The ends were cut back, 3 bases at V and 2 bases at J, with 9 bases in the middle. As DNA, the CDR3 is TGTGCCATCAGTGATTGGCAGCACACAGATACGCAGTATTTT. Translated: CAISDWQHTDTQYF.

This clonotype was picked up many times. The chain combines TRBV29-1 with TRBJ2-1, with 11 nucleotides matching TRBD2. Germline V CDR1 and CDR2: SQVTM, ANQGSEA. The CDR3 contains 16 residues. V dropped 7 bases and J dropped 0; count of bases not matched to a gene: 8. The CDR3 DNA is TGCAGCGCTGCGGGACTAGCGGAGATCTCCTACAATGAGCAGTTCTTC. Translated: CSAAGLAEISYNEQFF.

V and J are TRBV7-9 and TRBJ1-4; TRBD1 might be the D (5 bases). The CDR3 is made up of 14 amino acids. Looked up from germline, CDR1 is SEHNR and CDR2 is FQNEAQ (reference sequence). V was pared by 4 bases and J by 7 bases, with 13 bases between. The CDR3 sequence is CASSSYGGTEKLFF. The CDR3 DNA is TGTGCCAGCAGCTCGTACGGAGGGACTGAAAAACTGTTTTTT. The complete variable domain, with remaining parts taken from reference TRBV7-9 and TRBJ1-4, reads DTGVSQNPRHKITKRGQNVTFRCDPISEHNRLYWYRQTLGQGPEFLTYFQNEAQLEKSRLLSDRFSAERPKGSFSTLEIQRTEQGDSAMYLCASSSYGGTEKLFFGSGTQLSVL.

This clonotype was recorded a few times. The chain employs TRBV5-1 and TRBJ2-3, with TRBD1 matching over 9 bases. This CDR3 contains 15 residues. V was clipped by 4 bases and J by 5 bases; unmatched bases: 8. The germline gives CDR1 SGHRS, CDR2 YFSETQ. This chain's CDR3 is CASSLSGTGIDTQYF. CDR3 sequence (DNA): TGCGCCAGCAGCCTATCCGGGACAGGGATAGATACGCAGTATTTT.

In its sample, this clonotype was seen a few times. The rearrangement joins TRBV14 to TRBJ2-1, with 9 bases identical to TRBD2. Germline V gene lookup returns CDR1 SGHDN and CDR2 FVKESK. CDR3 length equals 17 residues. V shed 4 bases, J shed 6 bases, and the junction held 13 bases outside the gene matches. The CDR3 DNA reads as TGTGCCAGCAGCCCCTTTAGCGGGGGTGGAAAGAGCAATGAGCAGTTCTTC. Translated: CASSPFSGGGKSNEQFF. Full variable domain (outside the CDR3, taken from reference TRBV14 and TRBJ2-1): EAGVTQFPSHSVIEKGQTVTLRCDPISGHDNLYWYRRVMGKEIKFLLHFVKESKQDESGMPNNRFLAERTGGTYSTLKVQPAELEDSGVYFCASSPFSGGGKSNEQFFGPGTRLTVL.

This clonotype was detected only once. The chain is built from TRBV28 and TRBJ2-6; D is uncertain. V was pared by 4 bases and J by 5 bases, with 12 bases between. The germline V gene has CDR1 MDHEN and CDR2 SYDVKM. There are 15 residues in the CDR3. In DNA, the CDR3 is TGTGCCAGCAGTTCAGTTCGGCGGAGGGCCAACGTCCTGACTTTC. It yields the protein CASSSVRRRANVLTF.

This clonotype was recorded a few times. The CDR3 here is CAISESDRERQYF. In nucleotides, the CDR3 is TGTGCCATCAGTGAGTCGGACAGGGAACGGCAGTACTTC. The chain is built from TRBV10-3 and TRBJ2-7; TRBD1 aligns across 8 bases. V shed 0 bases, J shed 9 bases, and the junction held 4 bases outside the gene matches. Per the germline V gene, CDR1 is ENHRY and CDR2 is SYGVKD. This CDR3 is built from 13 residues.

The CDR3 bases are TGTGCCAGCAGTTACCCAGCGGGAGTGCGAGGGAATGAGCAGTTCTTC. As protein: CASSYPAGVRGNEQFF. V is TRBV6-5 and J is TRBJ2-1, with 8 bases that match TRBD2. CDR3 length: 16 residues. J lost 7 bases, V lost 2 bases, and 10 bases had no gene match. Germline CDR1 reads MNHEY; CDR2 reads SVGAGI.

This clonotype was recorded many times. As DNA, the CDR3 is TGTGCCATCAGACAGACGGGAAATCAGCCCCAGCATTTT. This gives the protein CAIRQTGNQPQHF. V is TRBV10-3 and J is TRBJ1-5, with D unclear. V was cut by 6 bases and J by 4 bases, with 10 bases left in between. Per the germline V gene, CDR1 is ENHRY and CDR2 is SYGVKD. The CDR3 is 13 amino acids.

The chain joins TRBV27 to TRBJ1-1; a weak D match, TRBD1 (5 bases). The V end was cut by 0 bases, the J end by 4 bases, with 9 bases between. Germline V gene lookup returns CDR1 MNHEY and CDR2 SMNVEV (reference sequence). The CDR3 has 14 amino acids. As DNA, the CDR3 is TGTGCCAGCAGTTTATCACACAGGAGCACTGAAGCTTTCTTT. This codes for CASSLSHRSTEAFF.

This clonotype occurred a few times. The chain combines TRBV25-1 with TRBJ2-3; unclear D gene. The germline CDR1 and CDR2 sequences are MGHDK and SYGVNS. Trimming left V 4 bases short and J 8 bases short, with 4 bases between. The CDR3 has 10 amino acids. CDR3: CASSAGTQYF. CDR3 bases: TGTGCCAGCAGTGCCGGTACGCAGTATTTT.

This sequence joins TRBV29-1 and TRBJ2-7; D uncertain. The V gene's germline CDR1 is SQVTM and CDR2 ANQGSEA. The V gene lost 4 bases and the J gene lost 2 bases, with 9 bases spanning the gap. This CDR3 contains 12 residues. The CDR3 spells CSVGLVPYEQYF. DNA of the CDR3: TGCAGCGTTGGTCTCGTCCCCTACGAGCAGTACTTC.

There are a few counts of this clonotype. The rearrangement uses TRBV10-3 and TRBJ2-5, with 7 bases aligning to TRBD1. The CDR3 is 13 amino acids. Per germline, CDR1 ENHRY and CDR2 SYGVKD. After removal of 6 bases from V and 2 bases from J, the junction contained 3 bases not matched to a gene. The CDR3 here is CAISMDRQETQYF. CDR3 DNA: TGTGCCATCAGCATGGACAGGCAAGAGACCCAGTACTTC.

The sample holds a few counts of this clonotype. The rearrangement links TRBV5-5 to TRBJ2-4; no definite D call. The V end was cut by 4 bases, the J end by 5 bases, with 10 bases between. Germline CDR1 is SGHKS and CDR2 is YYEKEE (reference sequence). CDR3 size: 13 residues. The CDR3 region has the DNA TGTGCCAGCAGCCCAGGAATACAAAACATTCAGTACTTC. It codes for CASSPGIQNIQYF.

This clonotype showed up just a few times. V is TRBV5-8 and J is TRBJ2-2; D uncertain. The V end lost 2 bases, the J end lost 6 bases, and 5 bases lay between the germline ends. Germline V gene data show CDR1 as SGHTS and CDR2 as YDEGEE. The CDR3 spans 12 residues. The CDR3 is CASSFYAGELFF. The CDR3 DNA reads as TGTGCCAGCAGCTTTTATGCCGGGGAGCTGTTTTTT.

This clonotype was counted only a few times. This chain uses TRBV20-1 with TRBJ2-6, with D uncertain. The ends were cut back, 6 bases at V and 4 bases at J, with 1 base in the middle. Germline V gives CDR1 DFQATT, CDR2 SNEGSKA (reference sequence). The CDR3 runs 10 residues. CDR3 loop: CSAGANVLTF. The CDR3 coding sequence is TGCAGTGCCGGGGCCAACGTCCTGACTTTC.

Comments on this clonotype: This may arise from a read error, as a much more abundant clone is one base away. The rearrangement uses TRBV12-3 or TRBV12-4 and TRBJ2-1; a weak D match, TRBD1 (6 bases). The CDR3 length is 15 residues. DNA of the CDR3: TGTGCCAGCCGAACCAGGGGCGATGGTTACAATGAGCAGTCCTTC. Its translation: CASRTRGDGYNEQSF.

In this sample, this clonotype turned up a few times. The chain joins TRBV4-2 to TRBJ1-2; 9 bases match TRBD1. This CDR3 region has 18 residues. Germline trimming cut 0 bases from V and 3 bases from J; bases unmatched to any gene: 11. Germline V gene sequence: CDR1 LGHNA, CDR2 YNFKEQ. CDR3 DNA sequence: TGTGCCAGCAGCCAAGATCAAATCTCGGGACAGGGATACTATGGCTACACCTTC. Translated: CASSQDQISGQGYYGYTF.

Only a few counts were recorded for this clonotype. The genes are TRBV7-8 and TRBJ2-1; TRBD2 is a possible D gene (6 bases). The CDR3 is 18 residues long. The ends were cut back, 5 bases at V and 1 base at J, with 21 bases in the middle. Germline CDR1 and CDR2: SGHVS and FQNEAQ. The CDR3 coding sequence is TGTGCCAGCAGCCATATTGGGGGATTCGGGGGTTCCTACAATGAGCAGTTCTTC. Translation gives CASSHIGGFGGSYNEQFF. The whole variable domain, remainder taken from reference TRBV7-8 and TRBJ2-1, is GAGVSQSPRYKVAKRGQDVALRCDPISGHVSLFWYQQALGQGPEFLTYFQNEAQLDKSGLPSDRFFAERPEGSVSTLKIQRTQQEDSAVYLCASSHIGGFGGSYNEQFFGPGTRLTVL.

The chain carries TRBV28 and TRBJ2-1, with 9 bases identical to TRBD2. This CDR3 is 18 amino acids long. In germline, CDR1 is MDHEN, CDR2 SYDVKM. The CDR3 coding sequence is TGTACCTGCAGTTCCCCGGGGCTAGCGGGGCACTCCTACAATGAGCAGTTCTTC. It yields the protein CTCSSPGLAGHSYNEQFF. Complete variable domain (other parts from reference TRBV28 and TRBJ2-1): DVKVTQSSRYLVKRTGEKVFLECVQDMDHENMFWYRQDPGLGLRLIYFSYDVKMKEKGDIPEGYSVSREKKERFSLILESASTNQTSMYLCTCSSPGLAGHSYNEQFFGPGTRLTVL.

This sequence joins TRBV6-1 and TRBJ2-6; D possibly uses TRBD1 or TRBD2 (5 bases each). Germline CDR1 and CDR2: MNHNS and SASEGT. The CDR3 is made up of 17 amino acids. Trimming cost V 7 bases and J 3 bases, with 19 bases left between them. The CDR3 loop reads CASKRGGVRVGANVLTF. CDR3 bases: TGTGCCAGCAAACGGGGCGGAGTCCGGGTTGGGGCCAACGTCCTGACTTTC.

This clonotype was seen many times. This sequence joins TRBV7-2 and TRBJ2-1; either TRBD1 or TRBD2 may supply D (5 bases each). This CDR3 is built from 16 residues. The ends were cut back, 1 base at V and 4 bases at J, with 14 bases in the middle. CDR1 SGHTA and CDR2 FQGNSA come from the germline V gene. The CDR3, as DNA: TGTGCCAGCAGCTTAGGGGCGGGTGCAGGGTACAATGAGCAGTTCTTC. Translated: CASSLGAGAGYNEQFF.

The CDR3 loop reads CASSLGGVVSEAFF. For the CDR3, the DNA is TGCGCCAGCAGCTTGGGAGGGGTGGTATCTGAAGCTTTCTTT. The chain recombines TRBV5-1 with TRBJ1-1, with a tentative D call TRBD1 (5 bases). The CDR3 runs to 14 residues. V was pared by 0 bases and J by 6 bases, with 12 bases between. Germline CDR1 reads SGHRS; CDR2 reads YFSETQ. Full variable domain (remainder filled in from reference TRBV5-1 and TRBJ1-1): KAGVTQTPRYLIKTRGQQVTLSCSPISGHRSVSWYQQTPGQGLQFLFEYFSETQRNKGNFPGRFSGRQFSNSRSEMNVSTLELGDSALYLCASSLGGVVSEAFFGQGTRLTVV.